The sequence of this T cell receptor (beta chain) was determined in a study of shared clonotypes between healthy human individuals. The CDR3 loop spans 12 amino acids. Germline-derived CDR1 and CDR2 are LNHDA and SQIVND (reference sequence). Trimming took off 8 bases at V and 9 bases at J, with 14 bases between the two ends. Notes on the study in general: All-four-donor shared clonotypes had higher generation probabilities than non-shared clonotypes did.

CD45RO-negative, CCR7-positively selected cells formed the naive CD8 fraction, excluding terminally differentiated effector memory CD45RA+ cells. The donors were all Caucasian adults (living in Nashville, Tennessee). Profiling relied on immunoSEQ multiplex PCR, and the TCRdb table lists in-frame clones only, not all of them. This table holds about 2.1 million clones, 93% found once. This clone showed up just a few times. Its antigen is unidentified. The V gene is TRBV19, the J gene TRBJ1-5; D is ambiguous. The origin of this receptor is a young man in good health. Some clones in this sample may be carry-over from other donors' samples. Sequenced sample: naive CD8+ T cells from PBMCs. In DNA, the CDR3 is TGTGCCAGTGTTTCGGGGTATGGGCCCCAGCATTTT. It is translated as CASVSGYGPQHF.